The 21 T cell receptor beta chains below were found in one sample sequenced in a study of metastatic and nonmetastatic thyroid tumors. Patients had received no treatment of any kind before thyroid surgery. MiXCR was used by TCRdb to re-call the PCR reads. The table shows about 24,000 clones, with roughly 18% occurring only once. What was sequenced was adjacent normal tissue. All receptors derive from a male donor with papillary thyroid cancer or a benign thyroid nodule (not recorded which). Some clones in this sample may be carry-over from other donors' samples.

This clone occurred a few times. A much larger clone lies a single base off, so this may be a read error. The V gene is TRBV19, the J gene TRBJ1-6, with D possibly being TRBD1 (6 bases). Trimming pared 3 bases from V and 7 bases from J, leaving 13 bases between. This CDR3 comprises 15 residues. Germline assignment: CDR1 LNHDA and CDR2 SQIVND (reference sequence). The DNA for the CDR3 is TGTGCCAGTAGTATTTTGGGGGCATGGAATTCACCCCTCCACTTT. This codes for CASSILGAWNSPLHF.

This clone was detected a few times. One end of the junction is discordant with germline, which a read error may explain. The chain carries TRBV11-2 and TRBJ2-3; the match to TRBD2 covers 8 bases. The length of the CDR3 is 16 residues. Looked up from germline, CDR1 is SGHAT and CDR2 is FQNNGV. The CDR3 protein is CASSILAGGVTGTQYF. DNA of the CDR3: TGTGCCAGCAGTATACTGGCGGGAGGAGTTACAGGTACGCAGTATTTT. Drawing the rest from reference TRBV11-2 and TRBJ2-3, the complete variable domain is EAGVAQSPRYKIIEKRQSVAFWCNPISGHATLYWYQQILGQGPKLLIQFQNNGVVDDSQLPKDRFSAERLKGVDSTLKIQPAKLEDSAVYLCASSILAGGVTGTQYFGPGTRLTVL.

A remark on this clone: This may arise from a read error, as a much more abundant clone is one base away. The sample carries other DNA sequences with the same CDR3. The J gene is TRBJ1-2, the V gene TRBV5-1; TRBD1 matches 9 bases. Germline V gene sequence: CDR1 SGHRS, CDR2 YFSETQ. The CDR3 is 14 residues long. CDR3 amino acids: CASSLTGGNYGYTF. CDR3 nucleotides: TGCGCCAGCAGCTTGACAGGGGGCAACTACGGCTACACCTTC.

The V gene is TRBV6-1, the J gene TRBJ2-1; 10 bases match TRBD2. The CDR3 is 17 residues long. Trimming took 1 base from V and 6 from J; bases not matched to a gene: 9. Germline V gene sequence: CDR1 MNHNS, CDR2 SASEGT. In DNA form, the CDR3 reads TGTGCCAGCAGTGAAGGTCACAGCGGGAGGGCCGCCAATGAGCAGTTCTTC. Translated, it gives CASSEGHSGRAANEQFF.

The chain's CDR3 is CASSQDSRGPYEQYF. The CDR3 DNA follows: TGTGCCAGCAGCCAAGATAGTAGGGGCCCCTACGAGCAGTACTTC. V is TRBV3-1 and J is TRBJ2-7, with a weak D call TRBD1 (5 bases). Germline assignment: CDR1 LGHDT and CDR2 YNNKEL (reference sequence). The CDR3 runs to 15 residues. V dropped 0 bases and J dropped 2 bases, with 11 bases sitting between them.

In the case of this clone: No conserved phenylalanine or tryptophan ends this CDR3, so it is likely a read error. This chain uses TRBV24-1 with TRBJ1-2; no reliable D call. The CDR3 extends over 13 amino acids. V lost 9 bases and J 3 bases, leaving 13 bases between the germline ends. Germline loops: CDR1 KGHDR, CDR2 SFDVKD. In nucleotides, the CDR3 is TGTGCCACCTGTGGAACGGTAGACTATGGCTACACCATC. It yields the protein CATCGTVDYGYTI.

This clone was picked up many times. The J gene is TRBJ2-2, the V gene TRBV7-6; D could derive from TRBD1 or TRBD2 (6 bases each). Per the germline V gene, CDR1 is SGHVS and CDR2 is FNYEAQ. CDR3 length: 15 residues. The V and J ends lost 3 bases and 5 bases respectively, with 13 bases between them. CDR3 in amino acids: CASSFRRGTTGELFF. In DNA, the CDR3 is TGTGCCAGCAGCTTCCGACGGGGGACAACCGGGGAGCTGTTTTTT.

V usage is TRBV20-1 and J usage is TRBJ2-1; D is perhaps TRBD2 (6 bases). Trimming took 1 base from V and 5 from J, leaving 21 bases between them. The CDR3 extends over 17 amino acids. Germline V gives CDR1 DFQATT, CDR2 SNEGSKA (reference sequence). CDR3 in DNA: TGCAGTGCTAGAGGTGGACTATCGGGGGTCCTCGACAATGAGCAGTTCTTC. This gives the protein CSARGGLSGVLDNEQFF.

This clone was counted at least ten times. The V and J genes are TRBV6-4 and TRBJ2-2; 11 bases match TRBD2. CDR1 MRHNA and CDR2 SNTAGT come from the germline V gene. V lost 4 bases and J lost 0; bases outside the gene matches: 10. The CDR3 is 19 amino acids. CDR3 sequence reads: CASSAQPLAGATNTGELFF. In DNA form, the CDR3 reads TGTGCCAGCAGTGCCCAACCACTAGCGGGGGCTACGAACACCGGGGAGCTGTTTTTT.

This clone came up many times. The rearrangement links TRBV9 to TRBJ2-2; 7 nucleotides match TRBD1. Germline CDR1 reads SGDLS; CDR2 reads YYNGEE. The CDR3 covers 16 residues. V shed 0 bases, J shed 2 bases, and the junction held 4 bases outside the gene matches. CDR3 amino acids: CASSVAGTANTGELFF. CDR3 nucleotides: TGTGCCAGCAGCGTAGCTGGGACAGCCAACACCGGGGAGCTGTTTTTT.

This clone was seen ten or more times. This could be a read error, since a much larger clone is one nucleotide away. This chain links TRBV6-5 with TRBJ1-1; D gene unclear. Per the germline V gene, CDR1 is MNHEY and CDR2 is SVGAGI. The CDR3 is 14 amino acids. The CDR3 is CASSYGGWNAEAFF. DNA for the CDR3: TGTGCCAGCAGTTACGGAGGGTGGAACGCTGAAGCTTTCTTT.

This clone was seen many times. The chain joins TRBV5-6 to TRBJ2-3; a weak D match, TRBD2 (6 bases). The germline V and J ends were trimmed by 4 bases and 2 bases, with 11 bases remaining between them. CDR1 and CDR2 from the germline V gene are SGHDT and YYEEEE. The CDR3 extends over 14 amino acids. In DNA form, the CDR3 reads TGTGCCAGCAGCCCGGGACTCCACACAGATACGCAGTATTTT. Its protein product is CASSPGLHTDTQYF.

This clone was recorded at least ten times. CDR3 in DNA: TGTGCCAGCAGTCAAGGGGGGGCAGGGGCCTATGGCTACACCTTC. Its translation is CASSQGGAGAYGYTF. The chain joins TRBV28 to TRBJ1-2; tentatively, D is TRBD1 (6 bases). Germline CDR1 MDHEN, CDR2 SYDVKM. Trimming took off 5 bases at V and 4 bases at J, with 17 bases between the two ends. This CDR3 has 15 amino acids.

This clone was picked up many times. The V gene is TRBV11-3, the J gene TRBJ2-3; 7 bases are a match to TRBD2. V was pared by 1 base and J by 0 bases, with 16 bases of the junction left unmatched. Germline lookup yields CDR1 SGHNT and CDR2 YENEEA. This CDR3 is built from 20 residues. For the CDR3, the DNA is TGTGCCAGCAGCTTAGTAGCGACTAGCTTCCGGGCCTCTAGCACAGATACGCAGTATTTT. Translating it yields CASSLVATSFRASSTDTQYF.

This clone was recorded at least ten times. The genes are TRBV11-1 and TRBJ1-3; D call uncertain. V was cut by 5 bases and J by 0 bases, with 14 bases left in between. The CDR3 contains 16 residues. Germline CDR1 SGHAT, CDR2 FQDESV (reference sequence). The CDR3 loop reads CASSPQGRLSGNTIYF. CDR3 coding DNA: TGTGCCAGCAGCCCCCAAGGACGGCTCTCTGGAAACACCATATATTTT.

This clone was found a few times. Given a much more abundant clone one base away, this may be a read error. Distinct nucleotide sequences in the sample also encode this CDR3. This chain links TRBV24-1 with TRBJ2-3, with D uncertain. From germline, CDR1 is KGHDR and CDR2 SFDVKD. The CDR3 extends over 15 amino acids. The CDR3 nucleotides are TGTGCCACCAGTGATTTGTCCGGAAGCACAGATACTCAGTATTTT. Translated, it gives CATSDLSGSTDTQYF.

This clone was detected many times. This chain connects TRBV5-5 to TRBJ2-5; no firm D call. CDR3 length equals 15 residues. From germline, CDR1 is SGHKS and CDR2 YYEKEE (reference sequence). V dropped 3 bases and J dropped 5 bases, with 17 bases sitting between them. CDR3 in DNA: TGTGCCAGCAGCTCCTCCTCAGATGGATGGGAGACCCAGTACTTC. This sequence encodes CASSSSSDGWETQYF.

This clone was detected ten times or more. The V call is TRBV5-6, the J call TRBJ1-1, with 8 bases matching TRBD1. Germline V gives CDR1 SGHDT, CDR2 YYEEEE. This CDR3 is 15 amino acids long. V was clipped by 4 bases and J by 5 bases; unmatched bases: 10. CDR3 nucleotides: TGTGCCAGCAGCGGGATCGGACAGGGAGGAACTGAAGCTTTCTTT. Protein sequence: CASSGIGQGGTEAFF.

This clone has more than one count but fewer than ten. In this CDR3 the conserved last residue, phenylalanine or tryptophan, is missing, so a read error is likely. The V and J genes are TRBV10-1 and TRBJ2-7; either TRBD1 or TRBD2 may fit D (5 bases each). CDR3 length: 15 amino acids. Germline CDR1 reads WNHNN; CDR2 reads SYGVQD (reference sequence). CDR3 nucleotide sequence: TGCGCCGGCAGTGAGTCCGGGGCCTTCTCCTACGAGCAGTACTAC. Translation gives CAGSESGAFSYEQYY.

Ten or more counts support this clone. The J gene is TRBJ2-3, the V gene TRBV5-1; possible D gene TRBD2, 5 bases. The CDR3 loop spans 16 amino acids. From germline, CDR1 is SGHRS and CDR2 YFSETQ. Trimming left V 1 base short and J 4 bases short, with 16 bases between. Here the CDR3 DNA reads TGCGCCAGCAGCTTGAACGGGGATCAAAGCTCAGATACGCAGTATTTT. This encodes CASSLNGDQSSDTQYF.

This clone was recorded at least ten times. V is TRBV12-5 and J is TRBJ2-1; D gene unclear. V was shortened by 4 bases and J by 4 bases, with 14 bases between the two germline ends. The CDR3 sequence is 15 residues long. Per germline, CDR1 LGHNT and CDR2 FRNRAP. CDR3 sequence (DNA): TGTGCTAGTGGTTCCACTGTCCGGCCTTACAATGAGCAGTTCTTC. Its protein product is CASGSTVRPYNEQFF.